This entry is about one T cell receptor beta chain. Its antigen is unknown. Nothing much larger sits one base from this clone, and base qualities are not available. Patients with autoimmune disease history or receiving systemic immunosuppression were excluded from the trial. Peripheral blood for TCR sequencing was collected from all dose cohorts at baseline, on cycle 4 day 1, and on cycle 7 day 1. Samples came from an open-label, multicenter, first-in-human phase I dose-escalation trial of ivuxolimab. Adults with locally advanced or metastatic melanoma, renal cell carcinoma, hepatocellular carcinoma or head and neck squamous cell carcinoma were enrolled in the trial. Before TCR sequencing, CD4+ T cells and CD8+ T cells were sorted from peripheral blood as separate populations. Genomic DNA was isolated from the sorted cells so that the TCRbeta CDR3 region could be sequenced. The immunoSEQ Assay was used to sequence the TCRbeta CDR3 regions. The immuneACCESS repertoire file appears here via TCRdb, limited to in-frame rearrangements. These files lack a portion of the clones; in checked studies, under half of the deficit traces to unresolved V genes, and the cause of the others is not known. In this sample the table shows 43,000 or so clones, around nine tenths of which occur a single time. Roughly 0.98% of the sample comes from the top ten.

The sample comes from a study of OX40 agonist ivuxolimab in advanced cancers. As for the study more broadly: Ivuxolimab was a fully human IgG2 agonistic monoclonal antibody targeting the costimulatory receptor OX40 (CD134). Intravenous ivuxolimab was administered to patients every 2 weeks at six dose levels: 0.01, 0.1, 0.3, 1.5, 3 and 10 mg/kg. Among the approximately 50 dose-escalation patients, some 20 had hepatocellular carcinoma, roughly 15 melanoma, 9 renal cell carcinoma and 9 head and neck cancer. In the dose-escalation cohort, 82.7% of patients were male, and the mean age was approximately 64 years, with a range of roughly 23 to 85. Prior anti-PD-1, anti-PD-L1 or anti-CTLA-4 therapy was permitted, and checkpoint inhibitors had been received by more than 35% of dose-escalation patients. Partial responses were achieved by three dose-escalation patients, of whom one had hepatocellular carcinoma and two had cutaneous melanoma. The point of sequencing TCRbeta in the periphery was to test whether ivuxolimab changed TCR sequence diversity and drove clonal T-cell expansion. The paper describes the monotherapy dose-escalation part (N of about 54 patients) of the phase I trial of ivuxolimab. Broad study findings and their caveats: Antigen specificity was not determined for the clonally expanded peripheral T cells. In the 0.1-3.0 mg/kg groups, partial responders had among the lowest normalized peripheral clonal expansion, particularly in CD8+ T cells. Low levels of normalized T-cell clonal expansion were also shown by some nonresponding patients. At doses of 0.1 to 3.0 mg/kg, clonal expansion of both CD4+ and CD8+ blood T cells was observed from baseline to week 6. After ivuxolimab, expanded clones were on average more numerous among CD8+ T cells than among CD4+ T cells.

From its cysteine to its phenylalanine, the CDR3 spans 14 amino acids. Solely the CDR3 DNA is kept, with 42 bases framed from the first base. From the germline V gene, CDR1 is SGHRS and CDR2 is YFSETQ. The junction shows trimming of 3 bases on V and 2 bases on J, plus 11 bases between the germline ends. The chain is assembled from TRBV5-1 and TRBJ1-1, with no D gene named confidently. The receptor's source is an adult with an advanced solid tumor such as melanoma, head and neck, liver or kidney cancer. The material sequenced was CD4+ or CD8+ T cells sorted from blood, taken in a trial of the OX40 agonist ivuxolimab. The CDR3 protein: CASSWELLNTEAFF. The sequenced DNA: TGCGCCAGCAGCTGGGAGCTCCTCAACACTGAAGCTTTCTTT.